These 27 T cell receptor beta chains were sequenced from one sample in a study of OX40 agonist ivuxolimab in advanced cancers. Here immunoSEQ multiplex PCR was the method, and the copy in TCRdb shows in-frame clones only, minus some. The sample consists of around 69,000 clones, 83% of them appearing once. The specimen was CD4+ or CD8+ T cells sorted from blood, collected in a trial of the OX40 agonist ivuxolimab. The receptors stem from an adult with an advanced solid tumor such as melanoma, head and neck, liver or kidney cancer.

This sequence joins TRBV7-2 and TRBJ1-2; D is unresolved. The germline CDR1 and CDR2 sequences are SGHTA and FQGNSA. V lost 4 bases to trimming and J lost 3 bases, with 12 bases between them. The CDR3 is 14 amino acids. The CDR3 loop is CASSSAAGDYGYTF. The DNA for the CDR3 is TGTGCCAGCAGCTCAGCTGCAGGTGACTATGGCTACACCTTC.

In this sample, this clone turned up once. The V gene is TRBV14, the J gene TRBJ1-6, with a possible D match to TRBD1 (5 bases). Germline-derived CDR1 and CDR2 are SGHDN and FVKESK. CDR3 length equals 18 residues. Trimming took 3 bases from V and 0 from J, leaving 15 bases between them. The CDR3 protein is CASSQGLKRGSYNSPLHF. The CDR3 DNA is TGTGCCAGCAGCCAGGGCCTAAAAAGGGGCTCCTATAATTCACCCCTCCACTTT.

As DNA, the CDR3 is TGCGCCAGCAGCTCCGCCCCACCTCCACAGGGTGAAGCTTTCTTT. It encodes CASSSAPPPQGEAFF. V is TRBV5-1 and J is TRBJ1-1, with a possible D match to TRBD1 (6 bases). With 3 bases removed from V and 7 bases from J, the gap between germline ends came to 19 bases. Germline V gene sequence: CDR1 SGHRS, CDR2 YFSETQ. This CDR3 contains 15 residues.

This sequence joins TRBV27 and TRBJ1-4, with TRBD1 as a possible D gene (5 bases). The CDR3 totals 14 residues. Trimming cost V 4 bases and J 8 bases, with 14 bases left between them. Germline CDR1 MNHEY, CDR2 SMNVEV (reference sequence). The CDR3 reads CASSWHGGREKLFF. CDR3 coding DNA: TGTGCCAGCAGTTGGCATGGGGGACGGGAAAAACTGTTTTTT.

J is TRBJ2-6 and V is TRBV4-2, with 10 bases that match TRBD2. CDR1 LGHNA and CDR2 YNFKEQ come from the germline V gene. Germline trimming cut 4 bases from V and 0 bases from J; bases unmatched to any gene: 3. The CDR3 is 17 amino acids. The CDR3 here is CASSRVAGGSGANVLTF. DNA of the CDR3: TGTGCCAGCAGCCGAGTAGCGGGGGGCTCTGGGGCCAACGTCCTGACTTTC.

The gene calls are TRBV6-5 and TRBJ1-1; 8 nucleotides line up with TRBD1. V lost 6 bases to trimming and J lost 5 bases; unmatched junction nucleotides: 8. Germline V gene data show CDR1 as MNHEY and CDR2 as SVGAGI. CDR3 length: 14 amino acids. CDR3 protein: CASSRPGQGTEAFF. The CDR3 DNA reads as TGTGCCAGCAGCCGACCCGGACAGGGTACTGAAGCTTTCTTT.

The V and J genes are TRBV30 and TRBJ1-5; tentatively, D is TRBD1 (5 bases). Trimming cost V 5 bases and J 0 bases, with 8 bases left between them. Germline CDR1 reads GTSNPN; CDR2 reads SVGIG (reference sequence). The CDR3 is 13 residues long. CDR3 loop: CAWGANSNQPQHF. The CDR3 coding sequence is TGTGCCTGGGGGGCGAATAGCAATCAGCCCCAGCATTTT.

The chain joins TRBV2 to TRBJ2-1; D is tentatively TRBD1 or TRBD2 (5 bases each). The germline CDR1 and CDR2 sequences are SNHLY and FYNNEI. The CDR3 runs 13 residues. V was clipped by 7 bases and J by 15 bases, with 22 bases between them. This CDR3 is CASKGRYISPGFF. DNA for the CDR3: TGTGCCAGCAAGGGACGGTATATTTCCCCGGGGTTCTTC. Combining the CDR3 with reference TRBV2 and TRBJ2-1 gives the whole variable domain EPEVTQTPSHQVTQMGQEVILRCVPISNHLYFYWYRQILGQKVEFLVSFYNNEISEKSEIFDDQFSVERPDGSNFTLKIRSTKLEDSAMYFCASKGRYISPGFFGPGTRLTVL.

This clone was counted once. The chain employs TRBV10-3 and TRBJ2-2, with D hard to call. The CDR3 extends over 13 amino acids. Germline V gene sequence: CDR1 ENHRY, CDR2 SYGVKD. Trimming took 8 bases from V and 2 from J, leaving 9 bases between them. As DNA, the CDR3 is TGTGCCATCCGCCAACTCAACACCGGGGAGCTGTTTTTT. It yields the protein CAIRQLNTGELFF.

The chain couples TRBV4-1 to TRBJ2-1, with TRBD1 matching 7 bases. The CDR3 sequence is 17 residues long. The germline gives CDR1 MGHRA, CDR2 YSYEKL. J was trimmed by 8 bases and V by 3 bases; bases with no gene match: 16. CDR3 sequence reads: CASSHAQEGQARDEQFF. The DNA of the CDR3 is TGCGCCAGCAGCCACGCTCAAGAAGGACAGGCAAGGGATGAGCAGTTCTTC.

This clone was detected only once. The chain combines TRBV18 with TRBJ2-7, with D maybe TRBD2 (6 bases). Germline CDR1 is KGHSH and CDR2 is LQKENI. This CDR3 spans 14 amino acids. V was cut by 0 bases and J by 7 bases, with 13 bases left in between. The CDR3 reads CASSPPGRGQEQYF. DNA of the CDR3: TGTGCCAGCTCACCACCAGGGCGGGGTCAGGAGCAGTACTTC.

This chain's CDR3 is CASSSQGEGEKLFF. CDR3 nucleotide sequence: TGTGCCAGCAGTTCACAGGGAGAGGGTGAAAAACTGTTTTTT. The rearrangement links TRBV27 to TRBJ1-4, with D possibly being TRBD1 (6 bases). The V gene lost 4 bases and the J gene lost 7 bases, with 13 bases spanning the gap. Germline-derived CDR1 and CDR2 are MNHEY and SMNVEV (reference sequence). This CDR3 region has 14 residues.

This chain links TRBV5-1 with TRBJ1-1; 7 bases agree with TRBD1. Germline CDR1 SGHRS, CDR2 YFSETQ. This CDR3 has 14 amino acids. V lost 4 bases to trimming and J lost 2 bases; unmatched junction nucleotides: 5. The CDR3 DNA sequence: TGCGCCAGCAGCCCAGGGGGGCGTAACACTGAAGCTTTCTTT. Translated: CASSPGGRNTEAFF.

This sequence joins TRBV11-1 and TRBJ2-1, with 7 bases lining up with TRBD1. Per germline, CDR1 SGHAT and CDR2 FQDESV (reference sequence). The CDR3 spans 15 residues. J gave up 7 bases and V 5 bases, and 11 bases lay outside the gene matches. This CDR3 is CASSLPRQGWNEQFF. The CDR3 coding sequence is TGTGCCAGCAGCCTGCCCCGACAGGGTTGGAATGAGCAGTTCTTC.

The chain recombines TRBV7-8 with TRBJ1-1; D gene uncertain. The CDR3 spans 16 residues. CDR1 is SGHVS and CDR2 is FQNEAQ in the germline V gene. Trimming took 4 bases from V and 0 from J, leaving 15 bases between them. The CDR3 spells CASSSQGGIMNTEAFF. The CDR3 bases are TGTGCCAGCAGCTCCCAAGGCGGAATAATGAACACTGAAGCTTTCTTT.

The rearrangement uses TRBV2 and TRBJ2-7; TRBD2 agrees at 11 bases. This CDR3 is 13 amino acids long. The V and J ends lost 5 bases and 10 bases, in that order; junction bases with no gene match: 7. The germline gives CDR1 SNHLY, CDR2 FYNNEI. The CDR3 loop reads CASSLAGGHPQYF. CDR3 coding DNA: TGTGCCAGCAGTTTAGCGGGAGGGCACCCACAGTACTTC. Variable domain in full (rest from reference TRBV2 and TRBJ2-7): EPEVTQTPSHQVTQMGQEVILRCVPISNHLYFYWYRQILGQKVEFLVSFYNNEISEKSEIFDDQFSVERPDGSNFTLKIRSTKLEDSAMYFCASSLAGGHPQYFGPGTRLTVT.

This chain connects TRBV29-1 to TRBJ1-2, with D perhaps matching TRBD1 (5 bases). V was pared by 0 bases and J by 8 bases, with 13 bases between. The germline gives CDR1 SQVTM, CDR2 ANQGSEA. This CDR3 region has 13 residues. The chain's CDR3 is CSVEEASRGGYTF. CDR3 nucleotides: TGCAGCGTTGAAGAGGCCTCACGGGGGGGCTACACCTTC. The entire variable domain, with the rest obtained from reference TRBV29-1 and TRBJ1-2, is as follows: SAVISQKPSRDICQRGTSLTIQCQVDSQVTMMFWYRQQPGQSLTLIATANQGSEATYESGFVIDKFPISRPNLTFSTLTVSNMSPEDSSIYLCSVEEASRGGYTFGSGTRLTVV.

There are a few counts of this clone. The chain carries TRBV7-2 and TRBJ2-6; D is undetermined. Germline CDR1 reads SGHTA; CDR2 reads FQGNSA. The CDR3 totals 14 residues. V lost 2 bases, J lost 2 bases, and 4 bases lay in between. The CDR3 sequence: CASSLNPGANVLTF. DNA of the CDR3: TGTGCCAGCAGCTTAAACCCTGGGGCCAACGTCCTGACTTTC.

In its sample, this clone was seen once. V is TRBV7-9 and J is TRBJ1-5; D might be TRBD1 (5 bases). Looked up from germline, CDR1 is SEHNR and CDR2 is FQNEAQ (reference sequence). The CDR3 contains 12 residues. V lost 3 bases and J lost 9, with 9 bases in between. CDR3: CASSFIQGPQHF. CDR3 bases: TGTGCCAGCAGCTTCATCCAGGGGCCCCAGCATTTT.

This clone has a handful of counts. CDR3 nucleotide sequence: TGTGCCAGCAGCTTAGGTTCAGGGAGGCATTCACCCCTCCACTTT. This sequence encodes CASSLGSGRHSPLHF. J is TRBJ1-6 and V is TRBV7-9; D is possibly TRBD1 (5 bases). CDR3 length: 15 residues. Germline V gives CDR1 SEHNR, CDR2 FQNEAQ (reference sequence). V was shortened by 1 base and J by 8 bases, with 12 bases between the two germline ends.

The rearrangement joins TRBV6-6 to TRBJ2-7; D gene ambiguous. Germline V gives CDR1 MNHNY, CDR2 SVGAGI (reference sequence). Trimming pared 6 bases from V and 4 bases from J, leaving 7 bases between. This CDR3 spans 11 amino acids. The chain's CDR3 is CASRNTYEQYF. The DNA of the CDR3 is TGTGCCAGCAGAAACACGTACGAGCAGTACTTC.

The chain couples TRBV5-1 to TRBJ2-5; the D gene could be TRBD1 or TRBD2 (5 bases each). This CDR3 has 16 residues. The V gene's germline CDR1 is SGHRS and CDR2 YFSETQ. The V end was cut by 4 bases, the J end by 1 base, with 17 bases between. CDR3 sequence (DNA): TGCGCCAGCAGCCTCCGACCCTCCGGGACCCAAGAGACCCAGTACTTC. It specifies CASSLRPSGTQETQYF. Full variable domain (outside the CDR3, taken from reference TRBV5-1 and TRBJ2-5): KAGVTQTPRYLIKTRGQQVTLSCSPISGHRSVSWYQQTPGQGLQFLFEYFSETQRNKGNFPGRFSGRQFSNSRSEMNVSTLELGDSALYLCASSLRPSGTQETQYFGPGTRLLVL.

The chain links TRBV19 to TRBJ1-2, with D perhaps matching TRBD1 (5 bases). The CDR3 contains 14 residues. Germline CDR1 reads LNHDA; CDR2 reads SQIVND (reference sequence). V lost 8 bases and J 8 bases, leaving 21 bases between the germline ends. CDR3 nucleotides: TGTGCCAGTGGGAAGGACACAGGTGTCGAGGGCTACACCTTC. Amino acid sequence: CASGKDTGVEGYTF. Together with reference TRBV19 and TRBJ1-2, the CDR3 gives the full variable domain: DGGITQSPKYLFRKEGQNVTLSCEQNLNHDAMYWYRQDPGQGLRLIYYSQIVNDFQKGDIAEGYSVSREKKESFPLTVTSAQKNPTAFYLCASGKDTGVEGYTFGSGTRLTVV.

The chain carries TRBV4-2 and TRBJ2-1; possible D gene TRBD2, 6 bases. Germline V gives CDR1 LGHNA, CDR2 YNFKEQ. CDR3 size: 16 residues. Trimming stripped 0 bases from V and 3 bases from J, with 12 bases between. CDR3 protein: CASSQDPGGVYNEQFF. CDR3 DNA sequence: TGTGCCAGCAGCCAAGATCCAGGCGGGGTCTACAATGAGCAGTTCTTC.

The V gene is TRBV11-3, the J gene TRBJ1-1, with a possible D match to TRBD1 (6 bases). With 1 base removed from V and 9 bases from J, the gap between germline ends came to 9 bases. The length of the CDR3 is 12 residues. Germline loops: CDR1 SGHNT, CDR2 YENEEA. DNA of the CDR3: TGTGCCAGCAGCTTAGCCGGGGGGCAAGCTTTCTTT. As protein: CASSLAGGQAFF.

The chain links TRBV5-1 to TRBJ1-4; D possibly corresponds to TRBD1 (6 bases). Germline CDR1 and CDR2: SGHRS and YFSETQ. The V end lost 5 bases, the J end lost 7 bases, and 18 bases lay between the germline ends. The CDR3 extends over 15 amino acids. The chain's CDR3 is CASRGPGGLSEKLFF. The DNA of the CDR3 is TGCGCCAGCAGAGGGCCGGGGGGGCTTTCTGAAAAACTGTTTTTT.

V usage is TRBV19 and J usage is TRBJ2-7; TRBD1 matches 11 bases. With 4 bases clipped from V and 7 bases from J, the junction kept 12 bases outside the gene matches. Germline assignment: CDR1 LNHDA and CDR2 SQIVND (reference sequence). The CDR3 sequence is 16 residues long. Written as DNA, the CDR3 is TGTGCCAGTAGTAGACCCTCCGGGACAGGGGGATTGGAGCAGTACTTC. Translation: CASSRPSGTGGLEQYF.